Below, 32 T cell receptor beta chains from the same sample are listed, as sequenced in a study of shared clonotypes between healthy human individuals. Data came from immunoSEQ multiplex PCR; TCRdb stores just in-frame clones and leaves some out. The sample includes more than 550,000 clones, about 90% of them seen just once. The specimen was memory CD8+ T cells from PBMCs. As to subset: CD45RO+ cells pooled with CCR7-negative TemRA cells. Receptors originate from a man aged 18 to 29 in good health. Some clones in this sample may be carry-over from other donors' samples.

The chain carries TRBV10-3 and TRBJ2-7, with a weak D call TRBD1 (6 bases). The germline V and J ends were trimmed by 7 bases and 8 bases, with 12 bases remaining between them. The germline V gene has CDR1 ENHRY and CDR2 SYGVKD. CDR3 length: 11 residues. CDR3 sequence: CAINTGIQQYF. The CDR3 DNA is TGTGCCATCAACACAGGGATCCAGCAGTACTTC.

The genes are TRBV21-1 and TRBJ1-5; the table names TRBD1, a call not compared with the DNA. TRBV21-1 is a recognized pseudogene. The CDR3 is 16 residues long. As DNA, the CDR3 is TGTGCCAGCAGCAAATGCCAGAGACAGGGAGGTCAGCCCCAGCATTTT. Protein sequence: CASSKCQRQGGQPQHF.

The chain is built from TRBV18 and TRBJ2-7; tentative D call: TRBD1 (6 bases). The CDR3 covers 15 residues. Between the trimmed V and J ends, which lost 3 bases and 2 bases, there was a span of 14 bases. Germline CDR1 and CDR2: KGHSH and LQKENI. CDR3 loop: CASSPSAGEPYEQYF. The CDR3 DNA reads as TGTGCCAGCTCACCCTCTGCAGGGGAGCCCTACGAGCAGTACTTC.

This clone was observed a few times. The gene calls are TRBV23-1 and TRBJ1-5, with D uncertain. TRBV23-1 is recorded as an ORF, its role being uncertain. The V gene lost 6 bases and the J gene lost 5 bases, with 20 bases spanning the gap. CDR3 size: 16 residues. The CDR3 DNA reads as TGCGCCAGCAGAATGCCCCGGGAGCAGGATCATCAGCCCCAGCATTTT. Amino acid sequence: CASRMPREQDHQPQHF.

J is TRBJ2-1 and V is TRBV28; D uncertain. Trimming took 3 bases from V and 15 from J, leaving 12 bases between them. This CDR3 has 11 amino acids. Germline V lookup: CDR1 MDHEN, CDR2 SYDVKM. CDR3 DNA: TGTGCCAGCAGTTTCGGCCCCGTTCGGTTCTTC. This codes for CASSFGPVRFF.

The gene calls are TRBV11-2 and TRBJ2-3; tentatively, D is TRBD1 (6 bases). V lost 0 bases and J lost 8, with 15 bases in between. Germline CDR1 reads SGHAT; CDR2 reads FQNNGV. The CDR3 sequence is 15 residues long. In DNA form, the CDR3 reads TGTGCCAGCAGCTTAGATCTAATGGGGGCCCGTACGCAGTATTTT. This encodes CASSLDLMGARTQYF.

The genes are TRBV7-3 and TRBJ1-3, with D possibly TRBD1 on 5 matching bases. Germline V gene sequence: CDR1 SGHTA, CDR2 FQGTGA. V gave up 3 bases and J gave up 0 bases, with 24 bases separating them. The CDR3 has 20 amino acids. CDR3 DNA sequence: TGTGCCAGCAGCTTCCTCCCCATAGACAGCTCGAAAGTCTCTGGAAACACCATATATTTT. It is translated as CASSFLPIDSSKVSGNTIYF.

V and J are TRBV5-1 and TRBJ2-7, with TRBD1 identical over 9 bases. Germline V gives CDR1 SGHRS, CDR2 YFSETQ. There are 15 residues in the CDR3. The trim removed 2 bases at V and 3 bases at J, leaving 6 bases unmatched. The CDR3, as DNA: TGCGCCAGCAGCTTAGGGACAGGGATGAGCTACGAGCAGTACTTC. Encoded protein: CASSLGTGMSYEQYF.

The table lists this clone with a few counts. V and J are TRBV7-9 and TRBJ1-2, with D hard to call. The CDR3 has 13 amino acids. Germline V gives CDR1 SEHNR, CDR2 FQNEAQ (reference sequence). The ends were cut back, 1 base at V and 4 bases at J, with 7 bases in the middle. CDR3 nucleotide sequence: TGTGCCAGCAGCTTAGACCGGATCTATGGCTACACCTTC. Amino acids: CASSLDRIYGYTF. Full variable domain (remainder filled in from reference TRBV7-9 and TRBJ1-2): DTGVSQNPRHKITKRGQNVTFRCDPISEHNRLYWYRQTLGQGPEFLTYFQNEAQLEKSRLLSDRFSAERPKGSFSTLEIQRTEQGDSAMYLCASSLDRIYGYTFGSGTRLTVV.

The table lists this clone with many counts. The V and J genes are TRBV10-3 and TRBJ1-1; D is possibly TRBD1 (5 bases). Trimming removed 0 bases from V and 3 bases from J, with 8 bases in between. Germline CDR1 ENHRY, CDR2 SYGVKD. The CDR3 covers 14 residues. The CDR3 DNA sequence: TGTGCCATCAGTGAGTCCCTCAGGGACACTGAAGCTTTCTTT. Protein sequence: CAISESLRDTEAFF.

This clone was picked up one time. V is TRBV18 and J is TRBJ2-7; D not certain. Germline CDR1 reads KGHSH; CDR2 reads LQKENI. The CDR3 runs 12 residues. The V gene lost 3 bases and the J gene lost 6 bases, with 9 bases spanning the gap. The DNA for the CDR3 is TGTGCCAGCTCACCGGTTGATTTCGAGCAGTACTTC. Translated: CASSPVDFEQYF.

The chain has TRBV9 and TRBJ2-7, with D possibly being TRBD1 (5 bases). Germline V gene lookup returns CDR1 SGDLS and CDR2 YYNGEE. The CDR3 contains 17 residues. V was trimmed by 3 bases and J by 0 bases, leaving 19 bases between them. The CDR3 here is CASSEGPWEPPSYEQYF. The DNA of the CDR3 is TGTGCCAGCAGCGAGGGGCCGTGGGAACCACCCTCCTACGAGCAGTACTTC.

The CDR3, as DNA: TGTGCCAGCAGCGCGGGAGGGTCCAGCAGTGGCTACACCTTC. This codes for CASSAGGSSSGYTF. J is TRBJ1-2 and V is TRBV9; the D is unclear. The germline gives CDR1 SGDLS, CDR2 YYNGEE. With 3 bases removed from V and 7 bases from J, the gap between germline ends came to 16 bases. This CDR3 spans 14 amino acids.

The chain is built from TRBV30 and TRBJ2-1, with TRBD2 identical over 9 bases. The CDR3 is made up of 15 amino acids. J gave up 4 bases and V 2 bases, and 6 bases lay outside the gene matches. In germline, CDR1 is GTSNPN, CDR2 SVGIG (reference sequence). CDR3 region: CAWSMVAGAYNEQFF. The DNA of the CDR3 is TGTGCCTGGAGTATGGTAGCGGGGGCTTACAATGAGCAGTTCTTC. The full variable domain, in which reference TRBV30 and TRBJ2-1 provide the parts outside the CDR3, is SQTIHQWPATLVQPVGSPLSLECTVEGTSNPNLYWYRQAAGRGLQLLFYSVGIGQISSEVPQNLSASRPQDRQFILSSKKLLLSDSGFYLCAWSMVAGAYNEQFFGPGTRLTVL.

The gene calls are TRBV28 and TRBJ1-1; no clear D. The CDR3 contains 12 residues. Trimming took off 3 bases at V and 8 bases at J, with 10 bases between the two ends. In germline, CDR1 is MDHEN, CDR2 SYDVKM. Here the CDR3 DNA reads TGTGCCAGCAGTTTCTGGGGTACAGAAGCTTTCTTT. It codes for CASSFWGTEAFF.

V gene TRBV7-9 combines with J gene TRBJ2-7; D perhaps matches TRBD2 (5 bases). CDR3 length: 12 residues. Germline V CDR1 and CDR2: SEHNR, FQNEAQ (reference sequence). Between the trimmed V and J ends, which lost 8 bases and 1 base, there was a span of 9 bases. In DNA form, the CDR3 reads TGTGCCAGCGCGACGGGGTCCTACGAGCAGTACTTC. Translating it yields CASATGSYEQYF. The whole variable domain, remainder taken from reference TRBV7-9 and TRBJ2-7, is DTGVSQNPRHKITKRGQNVTFRCDPISEHNRLYWYRQTLGQGPEFLTYFQNEAQLEKSRLLSDRFSAERPKGSFSTLEIQRTEQGDSAMYLCASATGSYEQYFGPGTRLTVT.

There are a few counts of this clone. CDR3 in amino acids: CASHQGQLNEKLFF. The CDR3 bases are TGTGCCAGTCACCAGGGACAGCTTAATGAAAAACTGTTTTTT. The gene calls are TRBV28 and TRBJ1-4, with 7 bases matching TRBD1. Germline lookup yields CDR1 MDHEN and CDR2 SYDVKM. Trimming took 9 bases from V and 4 from J; bases not matched to a gene: 8. The CDR3 has 14 amino acids.

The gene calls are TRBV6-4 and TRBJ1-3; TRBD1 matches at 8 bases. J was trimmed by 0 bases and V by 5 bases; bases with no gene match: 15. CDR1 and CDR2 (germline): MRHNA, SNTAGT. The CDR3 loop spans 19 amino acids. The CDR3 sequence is CASSILDRVDIPSGNTIYF. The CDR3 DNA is TGTGCCAGCAGTATACTGGACAGGGTCGATATACCCTCTGGAAACACCATATATTTT.

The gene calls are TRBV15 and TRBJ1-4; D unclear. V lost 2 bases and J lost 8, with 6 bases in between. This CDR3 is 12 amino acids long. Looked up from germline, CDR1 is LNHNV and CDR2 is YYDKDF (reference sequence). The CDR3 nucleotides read TGTGCCACCAGCAGACTGGACGAAAAACTGTTTTTT. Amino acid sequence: CATSRLDEKLFF.

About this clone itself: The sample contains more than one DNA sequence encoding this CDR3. The CDR3 loop is CSVGTGAYEQYF. CDR3 in DNA: TGCAGCGTTGGGACGGGAGCCTACGAGCAGTACTTC. V gene TRBV29-1 combines with J gene TRBJ2-7; D is perhaps TRBD2 (6 bases). The CDR3 spans 12 residues. CDR1 SQVTM and CDR2 ANQGSEA come from the germline V gene. V was shortened by 4 bases and J by 2 bases, with 9 bases between the two germline ends.

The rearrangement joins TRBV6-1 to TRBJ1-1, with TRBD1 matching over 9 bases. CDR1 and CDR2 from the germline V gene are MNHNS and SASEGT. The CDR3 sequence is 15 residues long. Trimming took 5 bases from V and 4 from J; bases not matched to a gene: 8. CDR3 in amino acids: CASSRQGVYSTEAFF. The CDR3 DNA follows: TGTGCCAGCAGTAGACAGGGGGTTTATAGCACTGAAGCTTTCTTT.

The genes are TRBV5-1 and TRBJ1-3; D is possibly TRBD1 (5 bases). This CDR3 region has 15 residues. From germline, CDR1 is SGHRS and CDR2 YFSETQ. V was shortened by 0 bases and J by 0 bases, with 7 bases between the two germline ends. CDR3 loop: CASSLGGISGNTIYF. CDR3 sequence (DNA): TGCGCCAGCAGCTTGGGGGGGATCTCTGGAAACACCATATATTTT.

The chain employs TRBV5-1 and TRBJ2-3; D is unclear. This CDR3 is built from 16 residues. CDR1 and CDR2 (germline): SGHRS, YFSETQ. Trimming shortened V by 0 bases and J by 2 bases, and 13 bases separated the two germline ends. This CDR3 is CASSLVPDGNTDTQYF. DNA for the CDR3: TGCGCCAGCAGCTTGGTCCCCGACGGCAACACAGATACGCAGTATTTT.

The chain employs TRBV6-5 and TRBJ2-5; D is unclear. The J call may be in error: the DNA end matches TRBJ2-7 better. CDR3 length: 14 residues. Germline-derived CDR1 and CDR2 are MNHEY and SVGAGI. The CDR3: CASSYSWGLYEQYF. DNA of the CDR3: TGTGCCAGCAGTTACTCGTGGGGTCTCTACGAGCAGTACTTC.

CDR3 bases: TGTGCCAGCAGTGAATTTGAACAGGGGGCAGGTGGCTACACCTTC. Encoded protein: CASSEFEQGAGGYTF. V is TRBV25-1 and J is TRBJ1-2; 9 bases fit TRBD1. The length of the CDR3 is 15 residues. Germline V gives CDR1 MGHDK, CDR2 SYGVNS. The junction had 7 bases not matched to a gene; V was cut back by 1 base and J by 7 bases.

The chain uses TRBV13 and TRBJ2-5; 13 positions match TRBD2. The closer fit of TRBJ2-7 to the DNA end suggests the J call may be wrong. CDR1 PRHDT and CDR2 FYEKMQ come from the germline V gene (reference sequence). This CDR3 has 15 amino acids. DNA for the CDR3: TGTGCCAGCAGCACCCGGACTAGCGGGGGTTACGAGCAGTACTTC. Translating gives CASSTRTSGGYEQYF.

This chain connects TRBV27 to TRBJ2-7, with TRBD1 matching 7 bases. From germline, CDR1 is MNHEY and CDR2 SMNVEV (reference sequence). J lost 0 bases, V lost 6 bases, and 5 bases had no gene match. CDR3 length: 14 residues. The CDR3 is CASRRDSPSYEQYF. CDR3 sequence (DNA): TGTGCCAGCAGAAGGGACAGCCCCTCCTACGAGCAGTACTTC.

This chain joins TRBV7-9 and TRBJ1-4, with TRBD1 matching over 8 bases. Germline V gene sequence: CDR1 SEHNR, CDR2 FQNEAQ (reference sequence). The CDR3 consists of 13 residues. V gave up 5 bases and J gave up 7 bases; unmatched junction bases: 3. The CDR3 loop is CASSPTGGEKLFF. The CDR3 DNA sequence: TGTGCCAGCAGCCCCACAGGGGGTGAAAAACTGTTTTTT.

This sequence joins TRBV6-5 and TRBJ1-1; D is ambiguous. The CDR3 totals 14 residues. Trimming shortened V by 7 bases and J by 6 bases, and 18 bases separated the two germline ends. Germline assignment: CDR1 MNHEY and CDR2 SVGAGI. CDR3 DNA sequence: TGTGCCAGCATCGAGGACTGGGGAGGCTCTGAAGCTTTCTTT. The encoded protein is CASIEDWGGSEAFF.

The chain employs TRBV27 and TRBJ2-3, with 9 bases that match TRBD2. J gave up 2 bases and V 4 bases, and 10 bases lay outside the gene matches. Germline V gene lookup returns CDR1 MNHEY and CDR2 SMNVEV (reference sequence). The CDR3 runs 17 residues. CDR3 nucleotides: TGTGCCAGCAGTTCATTGGAGGGACTAGCCTACACAGATACGCAGTATTTT. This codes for CASSSLEGLAYTDTQYF.

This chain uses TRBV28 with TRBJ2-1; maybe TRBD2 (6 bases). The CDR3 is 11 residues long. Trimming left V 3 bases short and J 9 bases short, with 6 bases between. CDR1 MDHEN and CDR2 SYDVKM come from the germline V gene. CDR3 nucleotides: TGTGCCAGCAGTTTGGGGGGTGAGCAGTTCTTC. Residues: CASSLGGEQFF. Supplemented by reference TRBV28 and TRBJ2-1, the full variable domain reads DVKVTQSSRYLVKRTGEKVFLECVQDMDHENMFWYRQDPGLGLRLIYFSYDVKMKEKGDIPEGYSVSREKKERFSLILESASTNQTSMYLCASSLGGEQFFGPGTRLTVL.

CDR3 sequence (DNA): TGTGCCAGCAGTTTATCACGCGGGACAGGGCCCTACGAGCAGTACTTC. Protein product: CASSLSRGTGPYEQYF. This chain joins TRBV27 and TRBJ2-7; 9 bases match TRBD1. The CDR3 is 16 amino acids. Trimming removed 0 bases from V and 2 bases from J; junction bases left unmatched: 5. Germline V CDR1 and CDR2: MNHEY, SMNVEV (reference sequence).